Presented here are 26 T cell receptor beta chains from one specimen sequenced in a study of memory CD4+ T cells and cytomegalovirus serostatus. TCRdb's copy holds only in-frame clones and misses some; the assay was immunoSEQ multiplex PCR. This table holds roughly 84,000 clones, about 85% found once. Single viable CD3+CD4+CD8-CD45RO+ cells were sorted as the memory CD4+ T cells. The sequenced sample was memory CD4+ T cells from blood. The receptors derive from an adult in good health and CMV-seronegative.

V gene TRBV7-9 combines with J gene TRBJ1-1; 7 bases are shared with TRBD1. Germline V gene sequence: CDR1 SEHNR, CDR2 FQNEAQ (reference sequence). The CDR3 runs to 14 residues. The junction had 5 bases not matched to a gene; V was cut back by 3 bases and J by 4 bases. The CDR3 DNA sequence: TGTGCCAGCAGCTTTACAGGGGATGGCACTGAAGCTTTCTTT. As protein: CASSFTGDGTEAFF.

In its sample, this clone was seen a few times. The rearrangement uses TRBV15 and TRBJ1-3; 7 nucleotides match TRBD1. V gave up 5 bases and J gave up 2 bases; unmatched junction bases: 6. Germline CDR1 reads LNHNV; CDR2 reads YYDKDF (reference sequence). The CDR3 is made up of 15 amino acids. The CDR3 nucleotides are TGTGCCACCAGCCGGGACAGAAGTACTGGAAACACCATATATTTT. Its translation is CATSRDRSTGNTIYF.

The genes are TRBV9 and TRBJ1-3, with D hard to call. The CDR3 is made up of 15 amino acids. V was pared by 2 bases and J by 4 bases, with 13 bases between. Germline loops: CDR1 SGDLS, CDR2 YYNGEE. The CDR3 is CASSVGEFAGNTIYF. As DNA, the CDR3 is TGTGCCAGCAGCGTTGGGGAGTTCGCCGGAAACACCATATATTTT.

V and J are TRBV11-2 and TRBJ2-1; no definite D call. CDR3 length: 16 residues. The V and J ends lost 2 bases and 3 bases respectively, with 14 bases between them. CDR1 SGHAT and CDR2 FQNNGV come from the germline V gene. CDR3 residues: CASSLSTPRGYNEQFF. The CDR3 bases are TGTGCCAGCAGCTTATCGACCCCCCGAGGCTACAATGAGCAGTTCTTC. Full variable domain (remainder filled in from reference TRBV11-2 and TRBJ2-1): EAGVAQSPRYKIIEKRQSVAFWCNPISGHATLYWYQQILGQGPKLLIQFQNNGVVDDSQLPKDRFSAERLKGVDSTLKIQPAKLEDSAVYLCASSLSTPRGYNEQFFGPGTRLTVL.

This rearrangement joins TRBV28 to TRBJ1-4; unclear D gene. V lost 6 bases to trimming and J lost 5 bases, with 13 bases between them. Germline V gene data show CDR1 as MDHEN and CDR2 as SYDVKM. This CDR3 spans 14 amino acids. The CDR3 is CASRAQIANEKLFF. As DNA, the CDR3 is TGTGCCAGCAGGGCACAGATTGCAAATGAAAAACTGTTTTTT.

The chain combines TRBV10-3 with TRBJ1-2, with 9 bases matching TRBD1. Germline V CDR1 and CDR2: ENHRY, SYGVKD. V shed 6 bases, J shed 3 bases, and the junction held 11 bases outside the gene matches. CDR3 length: 16 amino acids. CDR3 DNA sequence: TGTGCCATCAGACCAAGGACAGGGGAGGACCACTATGGCTACACCTTC. The encoded protein is CAIRPRTGEDHYGYTF.

V gene TRBV10-1 combines with J gene TRBJ1-5, with D possibly matching TRBD1 (6 bases). CDR1 and CDR2 (germline): WNHNN, SYGVQD (reference sequence). Trimming took off 1 base at V and 1 base at J, with 14 bases between the two ends. The CDR3 has 17 residues. The CDR3, as DNA: TGCGCCAGCAGTGAGTTCGCGGACAGAAGCAGCAATCAGCCCCAGCATTTT. This encodes CASSEFADRSSNQPQHF.

The V call is TRBV11-2, the J call TRBJ2-1, with D hard to call. The germline V gene encodes CDR1 SGHAT and CDR2 FQNNGV. The CDR3 contains 13 residues. V lost 0 bases and J 3 bases, leaving 3 bases between the germline ends. The CDR3 region is CASSLERYNEQFF. CDR3 sequence (DNA): TGTGCCAGCAGCTTAGAACGCTACAATGAGCAGTTCTTC. Looking up the rest from reference TRBV11-2 and TRBJ2-1 gives the full variable domain: EAGVAQSPRYKIIEKRQSVAFWCNPISGHATLYWYQQILGQGPKLLIQFQNNGVVDDSQLPKDRFSAERLKGVDSTLKIQPAKLEDSAVYLCASSLERYNEQFFGPGTRLTVL.

The chain uses TRBV15 and TRBJ1-1, with TRBD1 as a possible D gene (5 bases). The V end lost 0 bases, the J end lost 2 bases, and 10 bases lay between the germline ends. Germline CDR1 and CDR2: LNHNV and YYDKDF (reference sequence). There are 15 residues in the CDR3. CDR3 coding DNA: TGTGCCACCAGCAGAGATCGGGGGGGTAACACTGAAGCTTTCTTT. This sequence encodes CATSRDRGGNTEAFF.

The rearrangement links TRBV6-5 to TRBJ2-7, with 7 bases fitting TRBD1. Per the germline V gene, CDR1 is MNHEY and CDR2 is SVGAGI. The CDR3 sequence is 15 residues long. After removal of 0 bases from V and 4 bases from J, the junction contained 6 bases not matched to a gene. For the CDR3, the DNA is TGTGCCAGCAGTTACTCTTGGGACAGCCGGTACGAGCAGTACTTC. Protein product: CASSYSWDSRYEQYF.

The chain is built from TRBV11-1 and TRBJ2-6; unclear D gene. The V end was cut by 2 bases, the J end by 2 bases, with 13 bases between. Germline CDR1 and CDR2: SGHAT and FQDESV (reference sequence). The CDR3 runs to 17 residues. The CDR3 spells CASSLKVVGAGANVLTF. Here the CDR3 DNA reads TGTGCCAGCAGCTTAAAGGTTGTAGGAGCTGGGGCCAACGTCCTGACTTTC.

V is TRBV6-5 and J is TRBJ2-4; D unresolved. Deletions cut 5 bases from V and 6 bases from J, with 8 bases between. Germline CDR1 is MNHEY and CDR2 is SVGAGI. This CDR3 is built from 12 residues. The chain's CDR3 is CASSPSSNIQYF. CDR3 DNA: TGTGCCAGCAGTCCATCCTCAAACATTCAGTACTTC.

CDR3 nucleotides: TGTGCCAGCAGCCAAGGACTAGCGGGGGGGATTACTAGCACAGATACGCAGTATTTT. This sequence encodes CASSQGLAGGITSTDTQYF. J is TRBJ2-3 and V is TRBV4-2, with 14 bases identical to TRBD2. V lost 1 base, J lost 0 bases, and 6 bases stayed unmatched. Germline values: CDR1 LGHNA, CDR2 YNFKEQ. The CDR3 loop spans 19 amino acids.

This rearrangement joins TRBV5-1 to TRBJ2-1, with TRBD2 matching over 8 bases. This CDR3 region has 16 residues. Looked up from germline, CDR1 is SGHRS and CDR2 is YFSETQ. V was pared by 0 bases and J by 6 bases, with 8 bases of the junction left unmatched. The CDR3 DNA is TGCGCCAGCAGCTTGGCCGTCACTAGCGGCCCCAATGAGCAGTTCTTC. It yields the protein CASSLAVTSGPNEQFF.

The chain has TRBV7-2 and TRBJ1-3, with TRBD1 matching 7 bases. V lost 5 bases, J lost 2 bases, and 6 bases stayed unmatched. CDR1 SGHTA and CDR2 FQGNSA come from the germline V gene. The CDR3 contains 15 residues. CDR3 in DNA: TGTGCCAGCAGCCCTATGACAGGGCCTGGAAACACCATATATTTT. It translates to CASSPMTGPGNTIYF.

This chain uses TRBV10-3 with TRBJ1-5, with TRBD1 identical over 9 bases. CDR1 and CDR2 from the germline V gene are ENHRY and SYGVKD. CDR3 length: 15 residues. V was clipped by 6 bases and J by 2 bases; unmatched bases: 5. The CDR3 spells CAISLDRGGNQPQHF. The CDR3 DNA sequence: TGTGCCATCAGCCTGGACAGGGGAGGCAATCAGCCCCAGCATTTT.

The chain is built from TRBV10-3 and TRBJ2-3; the D call may be TRBD1 or TRBD2 (6 bases each). The CDR3 sequence is 17 residues long. Trimming stripped 5 bases from V and 2 bases from J, with 20 bases between. Per germline, CDR1 ENHRY and CDR2 SYGVKD. CDR3 in amino acids: CAISNAGHNLLTDTQYF. In DNA, the CDR3 is TGTGCCATCAGTAATGCGGGACACAACCTCCTCACAGATACGCAGTATTTT.

This clone appeared once. V and J are TRBV10-3 and TRBJ2-1, with 7 bases matching TRBD2. After removal of 6 bases from V and 2 bases from J, the junction contained 7 bases not matched to a gene. The length of the CDR3 is 15 residues. In germline, CDR1 is ENHRY, CDR2 SYGVKD. CDR3 sequence: CAIRQRGDTYNEQFF. The CDR3 bases are TGTGCCATCAGGCAGCGGGGTGACACCTACAATGAGCAGTTCTTC.

The chain carries TRBV4-3 and TRBJ1-4; D is ambiguous. Germline loops: CDR1 LGHNA, CDR2 YSLEER. The CDR3 totals 14 residues. The V end lost 0 bases, the J end lost 7 bases, and 9 bases lay between the germline ends. CDR3 amino acids: CASSQESTSEKLFF. In DNA, the CDR3 is TGCGCCAGCAGCCAAGAATCGACATCTGAAAAACTGTTTTTT.

The V call is TRBV6-6, the J call TRBJ2-1, with D hard to call. V was cut by 2 bases and J by 0 bases, with 11 bases left in between. Germline CDR1 and CDR2: MNHNY and SVGAGI (reference sequence). The CDR3 runs to 16 residues. CDR3 residues: CASSYVKRSSYNEQFF. The CDR3 nucleotides are TGTGCCAGCAGTTACGTCAAGAGGAGCTCCTACAATGAGCAGTTCTTC.

The V gene is TRBV5-4, the J gene TRBJ2-7; D not certain. Germline CDR1 SGHNT, CDR2 YYREEE (reference sequence). Trimming stripped 4 bases from V and 8 bases from J, with 22 bases between. The CDR3 is made up of 15 amino acids. CDR3 DNA: TGTGCCAGCAGCCACAGCGAGAATGTGGGGATTCAGCAGTACTTC. As protein: CASSHSENVGIQQYF. The whole variable domain, filled in from reference TRBV5-4 and TRBJ2-7, reads ETGVTQSPTHLIKTRGQQVTLRCSSQSGHNTVSWYQQALGQGPQFIFQYYREEENGRGNFPPRFSGLQFPNYSSELNVNALELDDSALYLCASSHSENVGIQQYFGPGTRLTVT.

The rearrangement uses TRBV7-8 and TRBJ1-6; 7 nucleotides line up with TRBD1. V dropped 0 bases and J dropped 5; count of bases not matched to a gene: 7. CDR1 and CDR2 (germline): SGHVS, FQNEAQ. This CDR3 comprises 17 residues. The CDR3: CASSLAGWGTDNSPLHF. The DNA for the CDR3 is TGTGCCAGCAGCTTAGCGGGGTGGGGGACAGATAATTCACCCCTCCACTTT.

This rearrangement joins TRBV7-2 to TRBJ2-2; 8 bases match TRBD2. Germline loops: CDR1 SGHTA, CDR2 FQGNSA. The junction had 8 bases not matched to a gene; V was cut back by 5 bases and J by 6 bases. The CDR3 loop spans 15 amino acids. CDR3 residues: CASSRTSNGAGELFF. The CDR3 DNA follows: TGTGCCAGCAGCCGGACTAGCAATGGGGCCGGGGAGCTGTTTTTT.

This chain joins TRBV2 and TRBJ1-5, with TRBD1 as a possible D gene (6 bases). The V end lost 8 bases, the J end lost 0 bases, and 8 bases lay between the germline ends. The length of the CDR3 is 13 residues. Germline assignment: CDR1 SNHLY and CDR2 FYNNEI. Here the CDR3 reads CASARGSNQPQHF. The CDR3 bases are TGTGCCAGCGCCAGGGGTAGCAATCAGCCCCAGCATTTT.

The V and J genes are TRBV5-8 and TRBJ2-5, with D tentatively TRBD1 or TRBD2 (6 bases each). Germline V gives CDR1 SGHTS, CDR2 YDEGEE. The CDR3 contains 15 residues. Trimming removed 5 bases at V and 5 bases at J, with 19 bases between. CDR3 protein: CASSLKSSGAETQYF. The CDR3 DNA is TGTGCCAGCAGTCTTAAGTCTTCGGGGGCGGAGACCCAGTACTTC.

The V gene is TRBV19, the J gene TRBJ1-3; TRBD1 matches at 7 bases. Germline assignment: CDR1 LNHDA and CDR2 SQIVND (reference sequence). V lost 2 bases and J lost 0; bases outside the gene matches: 4. The length of the CDR3 is 16 residues. For the CDR3, the DNA is TGTGCCAGTAGTATACAGGGGGTCAGCTCTGGAAACACCATATATTTT. Translation: CASSIQGVSSGNTIYF.